Presented here are 28 T cell receptor beta chains from one specimen sequenced in a study of T cells in Graves' hyperthyroidism and ophthalmopathy. Regions amplified from RNA transcripts were the TCR beta CDR3 regions. The HTBI primer set served for first-round RT-PCR of the TCR CDR3. One entry per CDR3 protein, called by TCRdb with MiXCR from the multiplex PCR reads. The repertoire holds some 770,000 distinct CDR3 sequences, with about 17% as singletons. Sequencing was done on a sample of blood. The receptors shown here come from a man younger than 30 with Graves' hyperthyroidism.

Only a few counts were recorded for this clonotype. This rearrangement joins TRBV20-1 to TRBJ2-7, with D possibly TRBD2 on 5 matching bases. Germline loops: CDR1 DFQATT, CDR2 SNEGSKA (reference sequence). The V gene lost 1 base and the J gene lost 5 bases, with 12 bases spanning the gap. The CDR3 is 13 amino acids. The DNA for the CDR3 is TGCAGTGCTAGAGGTTGGACTCTGAACGAGCAGTACTTC. Translated: CSARGWTLNEQYF.

This clonotype showed up many times. This rearrangement joins TRBV3-1 to TRBJ1-1; D remains ambiguous. Germline CDR1 is LGHDT and CDR2 is YNNKEL (reference sequence). This CDR3 has 15 amino acids. V dropped 0 bases and J dropped 0 bases, with 8 bases sitting between them. The CDR3 reads CASSQDAAMNTEAFF. The CDR3 region has the DNA TGTGCCAGCAGCCAAGATGCAGCTATGAACACTGAAGCTTTCTTT.

At least ten counts were recorded for this clonotype. The chain has TRBV28 and TRBJ1-1, with TRBD1 matching over 7 bases. The CDR3 is 14 amino acids. CDR1 is MDHEN, CDR2 SYDVKM, per germline. The V segment lost 8 bases and the J segment 3 bases; nucleotides outside the gene matches: 9. This CDR3 is CASREGGEDTEAFF. The DNA for the CDR3 is TGTGCCAGCCGGGAAGGGGGCGAGGACACTGAAGCTTTCTTT.

This clonotype was observed many times. The V call is TRBV28, the J call TRBJ1-2; 10 bases are a match to TRBD1. Unmatched junction bases numbered 9, after V lost 7 bases and J lost 7 bases. The CDR3 length is 14 residues. Per germline, CDR1 MDHEN and CDR2 SYDVKM. Here the CDR3 reads CASTGGTGEGGYTF. CDR3 sequence (DNA): TGTGCCAGCACCGGAGGGACAGGGGAAGGTGGCTACACCTTC.

J is TRBJ2-1 and V is TRBV20-1; 10 positions agree with TRBD1. Germline trimming cut 0 bases from V and 4 bases from J; bases unmatched to any gene: 6. CDR1 and CDR2 from the germline V gene are DFQATT and SNEGSKA (reference sequence). The CDR3 extends over 16 amino acids. Here the CDR3 reads CSARDRGQGTYNEQFF. Written as DNA, the CDR3 is TGCAGTGCTAGAGATCGGGGACAGGGGACGTACAATGAGCAGTTCTTC.

This clonotype was seen a few times. V usage is TRBV6-6 and J usage is TRBJ2-1, with 9 bases matching TRBD2. Trimming cost V 2 bases and J 6 bases; bases outside gene matches: 5. CDR3 length: 15 amino acids. The V gene's germline CDR1 is MNHNY and CDR2 SVGAGI (reference sequence). CDR3 protein: CASSYGGRASNEQFF. CDR3 DNA sequence: TGTGCCAGCAGTTACGGCGGGAGGGCCTCCAATGAGCAGTTCTTC.

About this clonotype: A much larger clone lies one base from this, so it may be a read error. Because the CDR3 is missing its conserved closing phenylalanine or tryptophan, this is likely a read error. V usage is TRBV12-3 or TRBV12-4 and J usage is TRBJ2-5; D may match TRBD1 or TRBD2 (5 bases each). The CDR3 length is 15 residues. The germline V and J ends were trimmed by 3 bases and 6 bases, with 17 bases remaining between them. This chain's CDR3 is CASSFGAQSGKTQYS. Here the CDR3 DNA reads TGTGCCAGCAGTTTTGGGGCCCAATCGGGAAAGACCCAGTACTCC.

This clonotype was counted many times. The chain uses TRBV12-3 or TRBV12-4 and TRBJ2-1; D possibly corresponds to TRBD2 (5 bases). The CDR3 extends over 16 amino acids. V was pared by 6 bases and J by 2 bases, with 17 bases between. As DNA, the CDR3 is TGTGCCAGCAGCCATACACTAGAGTTCCCCTACAATGAGCAGTTCTTC. It translates to CASSHTLEFPYNEQFF.

Ten or more counts support this clonotype. This chain links TRBV12-5 with TRBJ2-5, with D possibly being TRBD2 (5 bases). The CDR3 runs 13 residues. Deletions cut 4 bases from V and 7 bases from J, with 13 bases between. CDR1 LGHNT and CDR2 FRNRAP come from the germline V gene. In nucleotides, the CDR3 is TGTGCTAGTGGTTCGCAGGTCCGGGGGACCCAGTACTTC. Translating it yields CASGSQVRGTQYF.

V usage is TRBV6-6 and J usage is TRBJ1-1; D is uncertain. CDR3 size: 17 residues. V dropped 0 bases and J dropped 0 bases, with 14 bases sitting between them. Germline V gives CDR1 MNHNY, CDR2 SVGAGI (reference sequence). Written as DNA, the CDR3 is TGTGCCAGCAGTTACTCGATACAGTCCCTTATGAACACTGAAGCTTTCTTT. It yields the protein CASSYSIQSLMNTEAFF.

There are many counts of this clonotype. This chain uses TRBV7-2 with TRBJ2-1; 8 bases line up with TRBD2. Trimming cost V 3 bases and J 3 bases; bases outside gene matches: 4. Germline CDR1 and CDR2: SGHTA and FQGNSA. CDR3 length: 15 amino acids. The CDR3 sequence: CASSFELADYNEQFF. The CDR3 DNA is TGTGCCAGCAGCTTCGAACTAGCGGACTACAATGAGCAGTTCTTC.

This clonotype was counted ten times or more. This chain joins TRBV20-1 and TRBJ1-1, with unresolved D. The germline V gene has CDR1 DFQATT and CDR2 SNEGSKA (reference sequence). V dropped 5 bases and J dropped 10 bases, with 11 bases sitting between them. CDR3 size: 10 residues. The CDR3 loop is CSAWTPGAFF. CDR3 in DNA: TGCAGTGCTTGGACCCCAGGAGCTTTCTTT.

This chain uses TRBV6-2 or TRBV6-3 with TRBJ2-4; tentative D call: TRBD1 (6 bases). The CDR3 extends over 17 amino acids. CDR1 and CDR2 from the germline V gene are MNHEY and SVGEGT. V shed 5 bases and J shed 0 bases, with 17 bases lying between them. CDR3 in amino acids: CASSTTDRLLAKNIQYF. The CDR3 coding sequence is TGTGCCAGCAGTACGACGGACAGACTTCTAGCCAAAAACATTCAGTACTTC.

The chain joins TRBV12-3 or TRBV12-4 to TRBJ2-1, with 8 bases that match TRBD2. CDR3 length: 15 amino acids. V shed 8 bases, J shed 2 bases, and the junction held 8 bases outside the gene matches. The CDR3 sequence is CASQNMGLAYNEQFF. Written as DNA, the CDR3 is TGTGCCAGCCAGAATATGGGACTAGCCTACAATGAGCAGTTCTTC.

A few counts support this clonotype. The chain employs TRBV10-2 and TRBJ2-7, with D uncertain. This CDR3 has 12 residues. In germline, CDR1 is WSHSY, CDR2 SAAADI. V lost 5 bases and J 5 bases, leaving 10 bases between the germline ends. Here the CDR3 reads CASSHSLNEQYF. The CDR3 DNA follows: TGCGCCAGCAGTCACTCCCTCAACGAGCAGTACTTC.

The chain couples TRBV20-1 to TRBJ2-7, with D maybe TRBD2 (5 bases). This CDR3 spans 13 amino acids. V dropped 3 bases and J dropped 5 bases, with 14 bases sitting between them. CDR1 and CDR2 from the germline V gene are DFQATT and SNEGSKA (reference sequence). Here the CDR3 reads CSARATRGDEQYF. CDR3 coding DNA: TGCAGTGCTAGGGCCACCCGGGGTGACGAGCAGTACTTC.

This clonotype was seen ten or more times. J is TRBJ2-3 and V is TRBV2; D possibly corresponds to TRBD2 (7 bases). The V and J ends lost 6 bases and 6 bases respectively, with 19 bases between them. Germline CDR1 and CDR2: SNHLY and FYNNEI. The CDR3 has 15 amino acids. Here the CDR3 reads CASREAGAAPDTQYF. The CDR3 DNA reads TGTGCCAGCAGGGAGGCGGGGGCCGCGCCGGATACGCAGTATTTT.

The CDR3 here is CASSLTGIYNEQFF. DNA for the CDR3: TGTGCCAGCAGTCTGACTGGAATCTACAATGAGCAGTTCTTC. This chain links TRBV4-2 with TRBJ2-1, with D hard to call. Germline CDR1 LGHNA, CDR2 YNFKEQ. This CDR3 comprises 14 residues. Trimming removed 6 bases from V and 3 bases from J, with 12 bases in between.

The J gene is TRBJ1-1, the V gene TRBV6-1, with no clear D. V dropped 6 bases and J dropped 0 bases, with 11 bases sitting between them. The CDR3 runs to 14 residues. Germline loops: CDR1 MNHNS, CDR2 SASEGT. This CDR3 reads CASSPAVLNTEAFF. In DNA form, the CDR3 reads TGTGCCAGCAGCCCTGCAGTTTTGAACACTGAAGCTTTCTTT.

The gene calls are TRBV6-2 or TRBV6-3 and TRBJ2-7, with D tentatively TRBD1 or TRBD2 (5 bases each). Germline CDR1 reads MNHEY; CDR2 reads SVGEGT. The CDR3 length is 11 residues. Trimming took off 6 bases at V and 6 bases at J, with 9 bases between the two ends. CDR3 amino acids: CASSWDREQYF. The CDR3 nucleotides are TGTGCCAGCAGCTGGGACCGCGAGCAGTACTTC.

V is TRBV20-1 and J is TRBJ2-1; D not resolved. Per the germline V gene, CDR1 is DFQATT and CDR2 is SNEGSKA (reference sequence). CDR3 length equals 13 residues. V shed 1 base and J shed 7 bases, with 11 bases lying between them. For the CDR3, the DNA is TGCAGTGCTAGAGCCCCTGCTGAGAATGAGCAGTTCTTC. Residues: CSARAPAENEQFF.

The chain links TRBV30 to TRBJ1-1; a possible D gene is TRBD1 (5 bases). The CDR3 consists of 13 residues. V lost 1 base and J 9 bases, leaving 15 bases between the germline ends. Germline V gives CDR1 GTSNPN, CDR2 SVGIG (reference sequence). The CDR3 DNA reads TGTGCCTGGAGTGGCCGGGACCCTAGGAAAGCTTTCTTT. It yields the protein CAWSGRDPRKAFF.

Concerning this clonotype: At one end, the junction sequence differs from germline, possibly due to a read error. This chain links TRBV29-1 with TRBJ2-1; the D is unclear. Germline CDR1 SQVTM, CDR2 ANQGSEA. CDR3 size: 15 residues. The CDR3 reads CSVEVGSGYGNGQFF. The CDR3 region has the DNA TGCAGCGTTGAAGTCGGCTCCGGGTACGGCAATGGGCAGTTCTTC.

This clonotype was picked up many times. The rearrangement links TRBV27 to TRBJ2-7; D not certain. Germline V CDR1 and CDR2: MNHEY, SMNVEV (reference sequence). Trimming shortened V by 0 bases and J by 0 bases, and 6 bases separated the two germline ends. The length of the CDR3 is 14 residues. CDR3 nucleotide sequence: TGTGCCAGCAGTTTATCGCGAAACTCCTACGAGCAGTACTTC. It codes for CASSLSRNSYEQYF.

This clonotype was recorded at least ten times. The CDR3 DNA sequence: TGTGCCAGTAGTCAAATATCTGGGGGATCCTACGAGCAGTACTTC. Translated: CASSQISGGSYEQYF. The rearrangement links TRBV2 to TRBJ2-7, with D tentatively TRBD1 or TRBD2 (5 bases each). Trimming left V 9 bases short and J 1 base short, with 19 bases between. The CDR3 consists of 15 residues. The germline V gene has CDR1 SNHLY and CDR2 FYNNEI.

A note on this clonotype: A much larger clone differs by one base, so this may be a read error. The genes are TRBV6-1 and TRBJ1-2; D not resolved. The ends were cut back, 4 bases at V and 0 bases at J, with 12 bases in the middle. From germline, CDR1 is MNHNS and CDR2 SASEGT. There are 15 residues in the CDR3. The CDR3 loop reads CASSARLTTNYGYTF. The CDR3 DNA reads as TGTGCCAGCAGTGCCCGCCTTACAACTAACTATGGCTACACCTTC.

This clonotype has more than one count but fewer than ten. The chain recombines TRBV29-1 with TRBJ2-7, with D perhaps matching TRBD1 or TRBD2 (6 bases each). The CDR3 spans 12 residues. Trimming took off 7 bases at V and 7 bases at J, with 17 bases between the two ends. Germline V CDR1 and CDR2: SQVTM, ANQGSEA. CDR3 bases: TGCAGCGCGGGGGCAGGGGCGTTAGAGCAGTACTTC. This sequence encodes CSAGAGALEQYF.

This clonotype was observed many times. The chain employs TRBV27 and TRBJ2-5, with no clear D. The CDR3 loop spans 13 amino acids. Germline-derived CDR1 and CDR2 are MNHEY and SMNVEV (reference sequence). Trimming shortened V by 5 bases and J by 3 bases, and 10 bases separated the two germline ends. The CDR3 DNA sequence: TGTGCCAGCAGTCCGTGGGGAAAAGAGACCCAGTACTTC. This gives the protein CASSPWGKETQYF.